This T cell receptor beta chain is from a study of CD8 T cells in Susac syndrome. The authors reverse transcribed roughly 0.5 to 1 ug RNA with random hexamers. In TCRdb, the immunoSEQ multiplex PCR reads were re-called with MiXCR into one record per CDR3 protein. The sample consists of fewer than 200,000 distinct CDR3 sequences, about 95% of them appearing once. In contrast to the negatively isolated CD8+ and CD4+ T cells, TEMRA cells were FACS-enriched. In regard to this clonotype: Antigen unknown.

Regarding the study as a whole: As acknowledged by the study, its TCR sequencing and HLA analysis included a relatively small number of individuals.

Material: CD4+ T cells from PBMCs. This sequence was found in a human donor in good health.

Here the CDR3 DNA reads TGCAGCGTCGGCTTAGCGGGAGGTCACAATGAGCAGTTCTTC. This sequence encodes CSVGLAGGHNEQFF. The V gene is TRBV29-1, the J gene TRBJ2-1; the match to TRBD2 covers 10 bases. CDR1 is SQVTM, CDR2 ANQGSEA, per germline. CDR3 size: 14 residues. The ends lost 6 bases at V and 5 bases at J; junction bases unmatched: 7.